The entry that follows covers one T cell receptor beta chain sequence. Its antigen specificity is not known. Base qualities are not recorded, but no much larger clone differs from it by a single base. The data were obtained in a study of cytomegalovirus exposure and HLA in healthy donors (dated by TCRdb to between 2016 and 2019). Study-wide context: In an earlier analysis of under 600 of the donors, around 300 Gb of sequence data and 95 million to 130 million unique TCR beta sequences from about 179 million T cells were reported. Because of strong linkage in the cohort, a few DR-DQ haplotypes were treated as single units for association and clustering. In a later analysis, previously published TCR beta repertoires from some 640 donors were re-analyzed and high-resolution HLA genotyping was added so that TCR occurrence patterns could be studied. The study aimed to test whether signatures of past pathogen exposure could be identified by cataloging public T cell receptors. The genetic ancestry cluster associated with self-reported Caucasian donors included roughly four fifths of the approximately 430 genotyped donors. Besides the first cohort of approximately 710 subjects, a separate validation cohort made up of 120 different subjects was used. An earlier analysis of roughly 580 of the donors used high-throughput TCR beta sequencing to judge whether each TCR beta V gene segment behaved as functional or pseudogenic. Among a few hundred genotyped donors of the cohort, an average of approximately 250,000 unique TCR beta nucleotide sequences were sequenced per donor, about a sixth of them non-productive. Around 320 gigabases of sequencing data and approximately 93 million unique TCR sequences were included in an early release covering roughly 600 HLA-typed donors. Using immunosequencing, the study profiled T cell repertoires from fewer than 700 subjects and related those repertoires to cytomegalovirus serostatus. In a later genetic analysis, genome-wide SNP genotypes for about three fifths of the roughly 670 donors were used, and that subset was treated as a discovery cohort. Donor age, sex, ethnicity and CMV serostatus were compiled alongside the repertoire data. To predict cytomegalovirus infection status, the study brought together high-throughput TCR immunosequencing, statistical association of individual TCRs with disease status, and machine learning. Rather than using new phenotypic data, the later analysis identified candidate immune exposures from TCR beta sequences and from how often those sequences occurred across donors. The number of donors typed differed by locus, with 629-630 for A, B, C, DRB1 and DQB1, around 500 for DQA1, about 610 for DPA1, and some 440 for DPB1. All discovery cohort repertoires had been generated on a single sequencing platform. HLA typing covered class I and class II loci at four-digit resolution. Beyond this particular receptor, the publication reports: V-gene and J-gene trimming of TCR beta chains was associated with a missense DCLRE1C variant in a later genetic analysis, and the association was replicated in an independent cohort. In an earlier analysis of approximately 590 of the donors, most TCR beta V segments appeared in productive rearrangements about 90% or about 30% of the time, broadly matching IMGT annotations. Specific HLA alleles were associated with over 15,000 TCR beta sequences at a false discovery rate of 0.05 in a later analysis. Strong co-occurrence of HLA alleles, especially DR and DQ, made assigning TCR associations to individual alleles difficult. According to a later analysis, TCR association rates differed among HLA loci, with DRB1 alleles showing the most associated TCRs and HLA-C alleles showing the fewest. A later analysis found that most CMV-associated TCR beta chains appeared HLA-restricted, with HLA associations seemingly driven largely by CMV exposure. Cytomegalovirus status was reported to be diagnosed by the classifier with high specificity and sensitivity in both the original and validation cohorts. Because some donors lacked HLA typing at each locus, the association tests relied only on the typed subset. A later analysis reported that several top co-occurrence clusters appeared linked to parvovirus B19, influenza, CMV and Epstein-Barr virus. A group of highly shared sequence variants was considered likely to be a technical artifact of the sequencing pipeline. CMV serostatus was the only immune exposure information available for the cohort. In a later analysis, HLA-associated TCR beta chains were found to be more clonally expanded and to have lower generation probabilities than equally common non-associated chains. Only TCR beta chains were sequenced in this cohort, and the absence of alpha or paired-chain data limited detectable features. According to the authors, the approach could potentially be generalized to other disease states and immunological phenotypes. A few of the identified cytomegalovirus-associated TCR beta chains were confirmed in vitro to be specific for cytomegalovirus antigens. Correlated functional status among segregating V segments might reflect linkage disequilibrium, but an unknown experimental factor could not be ruled out. Because counts were too low, roughly 16 rarely observed V segments, including chromosome 9 orphons, were excluded from the earlier analysis of some 590 of the donors. A further reported finding was that TCR beta sequences accurately predicted the HLA-A and HLA-B alleles for most subjects in the first cohort. Most TCR sequences were observed very rarely across donors, whereas some public TCRs were present in many individuals. A total of about 150 TCR beta chains were listed by the study as associated with cytomegalovirus. Sequencing depth was assumed to be roughly uniform across donors in the presence/absence analyses, though that assumption may not hold. Compared with the roughly 710-donor mean, donors in an Asian-associated ancestry cluster had fewer N-insertions in productive TCRs, according to a later genetic analysis.

The cohort consisted of hundreds of healthy bone marrow donors. At the time of sampling, every cohort member was nominally healthy, though immune exposures that went unrecorded were likely present. The donor was CMV seronegative and belonged to the group of under 400 seronegative cohort members. A peripheral blood sample was provided by each donor, and peripheral blood mononuclear cells were used for TCR beta sequencing. The Qiagen DNeasy Blood Extraction Kit was used to extract genomic DNA from the blood cell samples. Libraries were constructed by the immunoSEQ multiplex PCR assay. The multiplex PCR relied on a mix of 60 forward primers for TCR Vbeta segments and 13 reverse primers for TCR Jbeta segments. The CDR3 region of rearranged TCR beta genes was amplified from genomic DNA by a multiplex PCR assay. The Illumina HiSeq System was used to sequence the amplified TCR beta libraries as 87-base-pair reads. Turning to the authors' computational methods: In a later analysis, tens of millions of unique TCR beta chains were counted across the roughly 670 repertoires, and roughly 11 million of these chains were shared by at least two donors. Raw reads were error-corrected and collapsed into unique sequences with a nearest-neighbor algorithm that merged closely related sequences to remove PCR and sequencing errors. V, D and J gene segments were assigned by aligning CDR3 sequences to IMGT reference sequences. For a sequence to be retained, a match of at least six nucleotides was required to both a V gene segment and a J gene segment. Rearrangements were called productive when the CDR3 lacked stop codons and stayed in frame with V and J; all others were non-productive. CDR3 was defined by IMGT convention, running from the second conserved V-encoded cysteine to the conserved J-encoded phenylalanine. The earlier analysis of about 570 of the donors excluded any sequence lacking an unambiguous match to a single V gene segment. In an earlier analysis of a few hundred of the donors, a V segment was called functional when productive rearrangements were above 56.7%, and segregating when the standard deviation between donors exceeded 5%. To diagnose cytomegalovirus status from the catalog of TCR beta chain sequences, a statistical classification framework was built. In a later analysis, V and J genes were assigned by comparing TCR nucleotide sequences against IMGT/GENE-DB human TR gene sequences. In a later analysis, CDR3 sequences and most-parsimonious VDJ recombination scenarios were assigned using the TCRdist pipeline. In a later analysis, each TCR beta chain was defined by its CDR3 amino acid sequence together with its V-gene family, and reads without a unique V-gene family were excluded. A later analysis removed 500 to 600 highly shared, low-generation-probability nucleotide sequences to deal with suspected cross-contamination and a sequencing artifact. In a later analysis, a clonal expansion index for each public chain was calculated from normalized within-repertoire ranks of inferred template counts. In a later analysis, generation probabilities were computed using a VDJ recombination model fitted to out-of-frame rearrangements, and the results were checked against IGoR. In a later analysis, hypergeometric tests were used to score TCR-TCR, TCR-HLA and TCR-CMV co-occurrence, with a repertoire-size bias correction applied to TCR pairs. A later analysis estimated false discovery rates by permuting HLA or CMV assignments 20 times. In a later analysis, co-occurring TCRs were grouped using DBSCAN, with TCRdist sequence similarity added in when clustering inside HLA-allele-positive subsets. Repertoires with fewer than 30,000 or more than 120,000 public chains, plus five repertoires with anomalous nucleotide sharing, were excluded from co-occurrence clustering. This is the immuneACCESS table as TCRdb keeps it, with only in-frame sequences that have V and J called. A part of the clones is gone; compared with another copy, unresolved V genes explain less than half, and the rest is unexplained. V and J calls and clone size are those listed in that table; D and trimming were worked out from the DNA. The sample has approximately 130,000 clones on record, 60% to 80% of them singletons. In total, the top ten clones hold about 1.3% of the sample.

The specimen was PBMCs. The sequence was collected from a man aged 50 to 59 in good health and CMV-seronegative.

Here the CDR3 is given as CASSDLSDTGELFF. The nucleotide sequence is given as TGTGCCAGCAGCGATCTTAGCGACACCGGGGAGCTGTTTTTT. The chain links TRBV5-8 with TRBJ2-2; a tentative D call is TRBD2 (5 bases match). The germline V gene supplies CDR1 SGHTS and CDR2 YDEGEE. Including cysteine and phenylalanine, the CDR3 has 14 amino acids. Only the CDR3 region is kept as DNA, spanning 42 bases read in frame from base 1. Relative to germline, V is 4 bases shorter and J is 3 bases shorter, with 10 bases between their ends.